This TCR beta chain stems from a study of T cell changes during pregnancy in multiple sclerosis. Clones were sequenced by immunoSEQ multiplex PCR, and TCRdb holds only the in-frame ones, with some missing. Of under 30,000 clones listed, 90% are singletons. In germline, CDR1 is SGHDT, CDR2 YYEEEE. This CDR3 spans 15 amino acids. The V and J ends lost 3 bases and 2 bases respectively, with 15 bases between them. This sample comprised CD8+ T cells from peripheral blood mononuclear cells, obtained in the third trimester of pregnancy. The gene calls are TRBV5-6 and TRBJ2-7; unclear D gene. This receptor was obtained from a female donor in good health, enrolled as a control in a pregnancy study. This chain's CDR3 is CASSSVEQDPYEQYF. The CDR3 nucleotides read TGTGCCAGCAGCTCCGTGGAGCAAGACCCCTACGAGCAGTACTTC.